This T cell receptor (beta chain) was recorded in a study of shared clonotypes between healthy human individuals. General study results and limits: Specimens sampled were limited to blood, with tissue repertoires likely differing. A few donors had around 5% of their naive CD4 clonotypes in common. Depth of sequencing was expected to influence donor clonotype sharing. In having few donors, the study represented limited genetic and exposure-history diversity.

The CDR3 extends over 13 amino acids. CDR1 SGHRS and CDR2 YFSETQ come from the germline V gene. Trimming removed 7 bases at V and 0 bases at J, with 11 bases between. As to this clone: Its cognate antigen is unknown.

CD45RO-negative CD8 cells positively selected for CCR7 made up the naive population, which excluded terminally differentiated effector memory CD45RA+ cells. Assay used: immunoSEQ multiplex PCR; TCRdb lists only in-frame clones, some missing. The repertoire includes 750,000 to 1,000,000 clones, 80% to 95% of them detected once, and 20% to 30% sits in the top ten. V usage is TRBV5-1 and J usage is TRBJ2-7; D is possibly TRBD1 (5 bases). Sequencing used naive CD8+ T cells sorted from blood. This clonotype was obtained from a man aged 25 to 45 in good health. This CDR3 is CASLSDTSYEQYF. The DNA of the CDR3 is TGCGCCAGCTTATCGGACACCTCCTACGAGCAGTACTTC.